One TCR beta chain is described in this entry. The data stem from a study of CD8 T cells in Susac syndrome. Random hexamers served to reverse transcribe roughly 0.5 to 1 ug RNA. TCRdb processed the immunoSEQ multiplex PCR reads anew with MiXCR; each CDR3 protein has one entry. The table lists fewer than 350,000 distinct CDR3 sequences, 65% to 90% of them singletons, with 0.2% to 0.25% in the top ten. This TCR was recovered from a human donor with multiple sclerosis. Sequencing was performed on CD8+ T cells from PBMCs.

As DNA, the CDR3 is TGTGCCAGCAGTTTCTCTAGCGTTCGCTCCTACAATGAGCAGTTCTTC. Translation: CASSFSSVRSYNEQFF. The V and J genes are TRBV28 and TRBJ2-1; perhaps TRBD2 as D (6 bases). Trimming took 3 bases from V and 0 from J, leaving 12 bases between them. This CDR3 region has 16 residues. From germline, CDR1 is MDHEN and CDR2 SYDVKM.